Following are 17 T cell receptor beta chains from one sample sequenced in a study of regulatory T cells in long-lasting Graves disease. HTBI primers from iRepertoire and Arm-PCR of CDR3 regions yielded the TCR beta libraries. Via MiXCR, TCRdb re-called the multiplex PCR reads, giving one row per CDR3 protein. Of roughly 610,000 distinct CDR3 sequences in the sample, roughly 15% were seen once. The time point was: newly diagnosed GD, antithyroid drugs for less than 3 months. With RNA extracted from PBMCs as input, the TCR library was made. The same data also contributed to another study, on T cells in Graves' hyperthyroidism and ophthalmopathy.

The sample was peripheral blood mononuclear cells (PBMCs), taken at new diagnosis, from a patient treated with antithyroid drugs. These receptors were taken from a young woman with Graves disease.

This clonotype came up many times. The chain recombines TRBV28 with TRBJ2-7, with TRBD1 matching over 8 bases. CDR3 length: 15 residues. V dropped 5 bases and J dropped 0; count of bases not matched to a gene: 6. Germline lookup yields CDR1 MDHEN and CDR2 SYDVKM. The CDR3 reads CASSARGLGSYEQYF. CDR3 bases: TGTGCCAGCAGTGCCAGGGGGCTGGGCTCCTACGAGCAGTACTTC.

This rearrangement joins TRBV19 to TRBJ2-7; tentative D call: TRBD1 (5 bases). The germline V and J ends were trimmed by 3 bases and 8 bases, with 17 bases remaining between them. Germline values: CDR1 LNHDA, CDR2 SQIVND (reference sequence). CDR3 length: 14 amino acids. Here the CDR3 reads CASSIGDSTLKQYF. CDR3 DNA: TGTGCCAGTAGTATCGGCGACAGTACTTTGAAGCAGTACTTC.

This clonotype has at least ten counts. The chain combines TRBV9 with TRBJ2-1; TRBD2 agrees at 12 bases. Looked up from germline, CDR1 is SGDLS and CDR2 is YYNGEE. This CDR3 is built from 17 residues. With V trimmed by 3 bases and J by 6 bases, 10 bases remained unmatched. The CDR3 DNA reads TGTGCCAGCAGCGCCGGACTAGCGGGACGAGGGTCCAATGAGCAGTTCTTC. This codes for CASSAGLAGRGSNEQFF.

In its sample, this clonotype was seen many times. This chain connects TRBV27 to TRBJ2-7; TRBD2 matches at 8 bases. The germline V gene encodes CDR1 MNHEY and CDR2 SMNVEV (reference sequence). Trimming cost V 5 bases and J 7 bases; bases outside gene matches: 19. The CDR3 spans 17 residues. The DNA of the CDR3 is TGTGCCAGCAGTCCATTCCCCTCCGGGACGGGAGGGGGGGAGCAGTACTTC. Its translation: CASSPFPSGTGGGEQYF.

The chain links TRBV19 to TRBJ2-2; 9 bases line up with TRBD2. The CDR3 is 16 residues long. J lost 4 bases, V lost 4 bases, and 7 bases had no gene match. From germline, CDR1 is LNHDA and CDR2 SQIVND (reference sequence). The DNA of the CDR3 is TGTGCCAGTAGTAAGCAAGCGGGAGGATCCACCGGGGAGCTGTTTTTT. Its protein product is CASSKQAGGSTGELFF.

This clonotype has at least ten counts. This CDR3 reads CASSLDLPNEQFF. The CDR3 DNA reads TGTGCCAGCAGCTTAGATCTCCCCAATGAGCAGTTCTTC. V usage is TRBV11-2 and J usage is TRBJ2-1; D unresolved. Germline V gene data show CDR1 as SGHAT and CDR2 as FQNNGV. This CDR3 region has 13 residues. The V and J ends lost 0 bases and 6 bases respectively, with 6 bases between them.

This clonotype was recorded at least ten times. The chain is built from TRBV7-8 and TRBJ1-4; D not resolved. V lost 2 bases and J lost 8, with 24 bases in between. Germline V gene sequence: CDR1 SGHVS, CDR2 FQNEAQ. CDR3 size: 18 residues. DNA for the CDR3: TGTGCCAGCAGCTTACCTAGAGTTGCGGACGCCGATGGGGAAAAACTGTTTTTT. Residues: CASSLPRVADADGEKLFF.

This clonotype was found many times. The chain has TRBV27 and TRBJ2-5, with D perhaps TRBD2 (5 bases). The germline gives CDR1 MNHEY, CDR2 SMNVEV (reference sequence). Trimming removed 6 bases at V and 5 bases at J, with 22 bases between. This CDR3 region has 16 residues. The CDR3 spells CASSPNPGLPRETQYF. CDR3 coding DNA: TGTGCCAGCAGCCCTAATCCCGGACTCCCGAGGGAGACCCAGTACTTC.

This clonotype was seen at least ten times. The CDR3 nucleotides are TGTGCCAGTGGGGACCCCTGGGCCGAGCAGTACTTC. Protein: CASGDPWAEQYF. The chain has TRBV2 and TRBJ2-7; D may be TRBD1 or TRBD2 (5 bases each). Trimming stripped 9 bases from V and 6 bases from J, with 15 bases between. Germline CDR1 and CDR2: SNHLY and FYNNEI. This CDR3 has 12 residues.

J is TRBJ2-7 and V is TRBV6-1; TRBD2 might be the D (5 bases). CDR1 and CDR2 from the germline V gene are MNHNS and SASEGT. The length of the CDR3 is 14 residues. Between the trimmed V and J ends, which lost 0 bases and 3 bases, there was a span of 9 bases. CDR3: CASSEAGKRYEQYF. As DNA, the CDR3 is TGTGCCAGCAGTGAAGCCGGGAAACGCTACGAGCAGTACTTC.

This clonotype was recorded many times. This chain joins TRBV30 and TRBJ1-1, with D uncertain. Germline CDR1 reads GTSNPN; CDR2 reads SVGIG (reference sequence). V was pared by 3 bases and J by 8 bases, with 10 bases between. The CDR3 is 11 amino acids. For the CDR3, the DNA is TGTGCCTGGAGAGAAGAAATCGAAGCTTTCTTT. Translation: CAWREEIEAFF. The full variable domain, rest sourced from reference TRBV30 and TRBJ1-1, is SQTIHQWPATLVQPVGSPLSLECTVEGTSNPNLYWYRQAAGRGLQLLFYSVGIGQISSEVPQNLSASRPQDRQFILSSKKLLLSDSGFYLCAWREEIEAFFGQGTRLTVV.

This clonotype was seen only a few times. The genes are TRBV2 and TRBJ2-5, with TRBD1 matching 8 bases. J lost 7 bases, V lost 4 bases, and 11 bases had no gene match. The CDR3 consists of 15 residues. CDR1 is SNHLY, CDR2 FYNNEI, per germline. The CDR3: CASSASQGASGTQYF. CDR3 DNA sequence: TGTGCCAGCAGTGCGTCGCAGGGGGCGAGTGGGACCCAGTACTTC. The whole variable domain, filled in from reference TRBV2 and TRBJ2-5, reads EPEVTQTPSHQVTQMGQEVILRCVPISNHLYFYWYRQILGQKVEFLVSFYNNEISEKSEIFDDQFSVERPDGSNFTLKIRSTKLEDSAMYFCASSASQGASGTQYFGPGTRLLVL.

The table lists this clonotype with many counts. V is TRBV3-1 and J is TRBJ1-1, with D perhaps matching TRBD1 (5 bases). The V end lost 1 base, the J end lost 4 bases, and 10 bases lay between the germline ends. The CDR3 covers 14 residues. CDR1 and CDR2 from the germline V gene are LGHDT and YNNKEL (reference sequence). The chain's CDR3 is CASSQAGVATEAFF. CDR3 sequence (DNA): TGTGCCAGCAGCCAAGCGGGGGTAGCCACTGAAGCTTTCTTT.

This clonotype has at least ten counts. The chain uses TRBV12-3 or TRBV12-4 and TRBJ2-2, with TRBD1 matching over 7 bases. This CDR3 spans 13 amino acids. Trimming cost V 6 bases and J 7 bases; bases outside gene matches: 5. The CDR3 is CASRPTGVGELFF. For the CDR3, the DNA is TGTGCCAGCAGACCAACAGGGGTCGGGGAGCTGTTTTTT.

This clonotype was detected many times. This chain connects TRBV6-1 to TRBJ2-1; the D call may be TRBD1 or TRBD2 (5 bases each). V lost 5 bases and J 1 base, leaving 18 bases between the germline ends. Germline CDR1 reads MNHNS; CDR2 reads SASEGT. The CDR3 contains 17 residues. CDR3 protein: CASSRLGGAGSYNEQFF. DNA for the CDR3: TGTGCCAGCAGTCGTCTCGGTGGGGCGGGTTCCTACAATGAGCAGTTCTTC.

This clonotype appeared many times. V is TRBV12-3 or TRBV12-4 and J is TRBJ1-1, with a weak D call TRBD1 (6 bases). The length of the CDR3 is 12 residues. V lost 6 bases and J lost 11, with 16 bases in between. CDR3 coding DNA: TGTGCCAGCAGGAAGGGGGGGGATGCGGCTTTCTTT. It encodes CASRKGGDAAFF.

This clonotype was recorded a few times. The gene calls are TRBV18 and TRBJ1-3; D is unresolved. The CDR3 is made up of 14 amino acids. CDR1 KGHSH and CDR2 LQKENI come from the germline V gene. With 3 bases removed from V and 4 bases from J, the gap between germline ends came to 10 bases. The CDR3 DNA is TGTGCCAGCTCACCCTCGGCGAAAGGAAACACCATATATTTT. Translation gives CASSPSAKGNTIYF.